This TCR beta chain was identified in a study of T cell repertoires in cytomegalovirus infection. V lost 0 bases and J lost 6; bases outside the gene matches: 5. Per germline, CDR1 SGDLS and CDR2 YYNGEE. The CDR3 has 15 amino acids. Remarks on this clonotype: The antigen is unknown.

TCRdb reprocessed the reads via MiXCR and lists one record per CDR3 protein. This table has some 480,000 distinct CDR3 sequences, around a third appearing once. Findings and caveats of the study: CMV-specific HLA-C-restricted TCR beta clonotypes dominated the ex vivo response.

Sequencing used cultured PBMCs, obtained from culture after CMV antigen stimulation. The J gene is TRBJ2-1, the V gene TRBV9, with 8 positions matching TRBD2. The TCR was taken from a human donor in good health (CMV status not recorded). Some clones in this sample may be carry-over from other donors' samples. CDR3 protein: CASSVGTSLGNEQFF. CDR3 nucleotide sequence: TGTGCCAGCAGCGTAGGGACTAGCCTTGGCAATGAGCAGTTCTTC.